Sequencing of this TCR beta chain was carried out in a study of T cell repertoires in cytomegalovirus infection. Study-level information: Public TCR beta signatures were indicative of both CMV infection and a matching HLA type. Overall study results and limits: CMV-specific TCR beta clonotypes restricted by HLA-C were the ones dominating the ex vivo response. Identification of carriers of CMV plus the relevant HLA was performed using cumulative public TCR beta family frequency.

The ends were cut back, 0 bases at V and 5 bases at J, with 19 bases in the middle. CDR1 is LGHNA and CDR2 is YSLEER in the germline V gene. The CDR3 spans 17 residues. TCRdb re-derived calls from the reads in MiXCR, one entry per CDR3 protein. Among about 490,000 distinct CDR3 sequences, 26% were seen once, and the ten largest hold around 14%. As regards this clonotype: The antigen remains unidentified.

The TCR comes from a human donor in good health (CMV status not recorded). Some clones in this sample may be carry-over from other donors' samples. The chain combines TRBV4-3 with TRBJ1-1; D unclear. The sequenced sample consisted of PBMCs. The CDR3 sequence is CASSQDSVGLWATEAFF. The CDR3 DNA is TGCGCCAGCAGCCAAGATAGTGTTGGTCTCTGGGCTACTGAAGCTTTCTTT.